This TCR beta chain was found in a study of neurological immune-mediated disorders. This clonotype was counted many times. Each CDR3 protein gets one entry after TCRdb re-called the 5' RACE reads with MiXCR. The sample shows roughly 76,000 distinct CDR3 sequences, 13% to 15% of them seen only once. V shed 2 bases and J 4 bases; nucleotides not matched to a gene: 11. CDR1 is SGHRS, CDR2 YFSETQ, per germline. This CDR3 contains 17 residues. This TCR came from a woman aged 45 to 65 in good health. The sample was PBMCs. The genes are TRBV5-1 and TRBJ1-2, with TRBD1 identical over 10 bases. CDR3 residues: CASSLPGTGDPRYGYTF. DNA of the CDR3: TGCGCCAGCAGCTTACCCGGGACAGGGGACCCTCGCTATGGCTACACCTTC.